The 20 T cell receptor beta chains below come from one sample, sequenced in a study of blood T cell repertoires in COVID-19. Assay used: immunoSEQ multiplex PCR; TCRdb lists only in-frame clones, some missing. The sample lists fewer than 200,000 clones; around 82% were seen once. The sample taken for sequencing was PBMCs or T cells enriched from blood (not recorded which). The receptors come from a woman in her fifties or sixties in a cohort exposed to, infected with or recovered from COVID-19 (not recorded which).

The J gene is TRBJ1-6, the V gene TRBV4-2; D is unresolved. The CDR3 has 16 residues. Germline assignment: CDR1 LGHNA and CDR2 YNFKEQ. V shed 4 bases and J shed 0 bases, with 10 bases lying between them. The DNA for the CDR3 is TGTGCCAGCAGCCGAGAAGGGAGCTCCTATAATTCACCCCTCCACTTT. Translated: CASSREGSSYNSPLHF.

The chain's CDR3 is CASSLSPGIYPQYF. In DNA form, the CDR3 reads TGTGCCAGCAGCTTATCCCCAGGGATATACCCGCAGTATTTT. V usage is TRBV7-3 and J usage is TRBJ2-3; TRBD1 is a possible D gene (5 bases). V lost 2 bases and J lost 10, with 16 bases in between. This CDR3 contains 14 residues. Germline values: CDR1 SGHTA, CDR2 FQGTGA.

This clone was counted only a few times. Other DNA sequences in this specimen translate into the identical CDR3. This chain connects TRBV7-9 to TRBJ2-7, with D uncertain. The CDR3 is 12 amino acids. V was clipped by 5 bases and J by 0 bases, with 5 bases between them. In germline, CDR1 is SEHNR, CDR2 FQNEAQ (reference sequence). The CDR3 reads CASSRSSYEQYF. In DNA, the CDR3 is TGTGCCAGCAGCCGGAGCTCCTACGAGCAGTACTTC.

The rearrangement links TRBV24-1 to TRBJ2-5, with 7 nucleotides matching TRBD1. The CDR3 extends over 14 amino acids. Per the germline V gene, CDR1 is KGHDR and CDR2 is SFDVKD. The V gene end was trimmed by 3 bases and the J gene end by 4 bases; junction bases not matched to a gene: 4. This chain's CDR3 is CATSDDRVGETQYF. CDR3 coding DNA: TGTGCCACCAGTGATGACAGGGTCGGAGAGACCCAGTACTTC.

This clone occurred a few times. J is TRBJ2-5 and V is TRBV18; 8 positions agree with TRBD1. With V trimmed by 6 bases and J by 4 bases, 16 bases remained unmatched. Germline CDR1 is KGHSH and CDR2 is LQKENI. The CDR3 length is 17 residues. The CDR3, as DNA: TGTGCCAGCTCGCCAACCGACAGGGGATCTTTCGGAGAGACCCAGTACTTC. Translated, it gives CASSPTDRGSFGETQYF.

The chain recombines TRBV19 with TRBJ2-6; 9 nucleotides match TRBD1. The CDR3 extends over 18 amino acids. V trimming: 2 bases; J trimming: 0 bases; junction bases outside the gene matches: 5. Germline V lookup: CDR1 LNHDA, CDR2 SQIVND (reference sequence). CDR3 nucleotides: TGTGCCAGTAGTATACTAGGGACAGGGTTCTCTGGGGCCAACGTCCTGACTTTC. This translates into CASSILGTGFSGANVLTF.

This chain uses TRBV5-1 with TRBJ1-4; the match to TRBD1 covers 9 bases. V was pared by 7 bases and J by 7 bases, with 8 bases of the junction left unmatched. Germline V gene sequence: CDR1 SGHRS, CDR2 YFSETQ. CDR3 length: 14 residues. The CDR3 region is CASASGTGPEKLFF. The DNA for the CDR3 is TGCGCCAGCGCCTCCGGGACAGGGCCTGAAAAACTGTTTTTT.

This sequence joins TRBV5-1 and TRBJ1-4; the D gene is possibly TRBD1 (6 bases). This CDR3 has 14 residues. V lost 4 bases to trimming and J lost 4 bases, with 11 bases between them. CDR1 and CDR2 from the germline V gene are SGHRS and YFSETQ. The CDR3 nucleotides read TGCGCCAGCAGCCCAAGGACAGATAATGAAAAACTGTTTTTT. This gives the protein CASSPRTDNEKLFF.

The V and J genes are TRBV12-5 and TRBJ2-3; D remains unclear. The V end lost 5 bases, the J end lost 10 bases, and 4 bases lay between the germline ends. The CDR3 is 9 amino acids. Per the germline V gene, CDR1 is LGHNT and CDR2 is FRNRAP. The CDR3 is CASGQSQYF. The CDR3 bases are TGTGCTAGTGGTCAGTCGCAGTATTTT.

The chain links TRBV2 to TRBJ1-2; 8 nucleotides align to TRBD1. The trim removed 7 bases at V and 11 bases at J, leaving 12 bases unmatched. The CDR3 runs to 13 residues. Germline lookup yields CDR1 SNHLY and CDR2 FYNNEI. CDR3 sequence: CASTYVQGEAYTF. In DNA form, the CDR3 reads TGTGCCAGCACTTATGTACAGGGGGAGGCTTACACCTTC.

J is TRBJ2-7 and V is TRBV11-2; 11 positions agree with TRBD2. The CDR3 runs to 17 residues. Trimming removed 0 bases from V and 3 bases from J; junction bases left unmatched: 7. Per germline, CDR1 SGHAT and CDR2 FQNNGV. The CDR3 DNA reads TGTGCCAGCAGCTTAGATCTGGAGACTAGCGGGATCTACGAGCAGTACTTC. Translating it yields CASSLDLETSGIYEQYF.

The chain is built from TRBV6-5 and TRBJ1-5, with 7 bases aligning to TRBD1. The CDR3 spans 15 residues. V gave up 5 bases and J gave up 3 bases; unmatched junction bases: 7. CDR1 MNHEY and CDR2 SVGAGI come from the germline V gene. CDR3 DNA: TGTGCCAGCAGTACAGGGGAGTGGGACAATCAGCCCCAGCATTTT. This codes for CASSTGEWDNQPQHF.

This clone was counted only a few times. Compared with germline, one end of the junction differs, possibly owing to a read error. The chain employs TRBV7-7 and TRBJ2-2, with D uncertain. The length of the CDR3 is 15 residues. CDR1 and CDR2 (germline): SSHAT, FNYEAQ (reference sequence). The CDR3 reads CASTPLRSNTGELFF. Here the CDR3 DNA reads TGTGCTAGCACCCCACTTCGATCGAACACCGGGGAGCTGTTTTTT.

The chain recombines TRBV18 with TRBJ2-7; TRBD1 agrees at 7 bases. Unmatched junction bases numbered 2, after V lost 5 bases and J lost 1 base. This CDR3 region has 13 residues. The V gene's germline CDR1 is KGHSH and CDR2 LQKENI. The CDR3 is CASSGTASYEQYF. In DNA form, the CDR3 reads TGTGCCAGCTCAGGGACAGCATCCTACGAGCAGTACTTC.

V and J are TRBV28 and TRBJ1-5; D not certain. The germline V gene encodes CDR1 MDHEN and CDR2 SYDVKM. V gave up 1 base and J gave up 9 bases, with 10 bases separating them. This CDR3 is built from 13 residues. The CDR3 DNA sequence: TGTGCCAGCAGTTTATTAAGTCGCAGGCCCCAGCATTTT. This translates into CASSLLSRRPQHF.

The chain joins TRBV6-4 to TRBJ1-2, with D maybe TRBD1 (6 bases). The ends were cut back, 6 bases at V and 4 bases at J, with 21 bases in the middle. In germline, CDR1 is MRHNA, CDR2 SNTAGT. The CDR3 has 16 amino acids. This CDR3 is CASSATDRTFSYGYTF. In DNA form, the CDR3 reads TGTGCCAGCAGCGCTACGGACAGAACATTTAGCTATGGCTACACCTTC.

The CDR3 DNA reads TGTGCCAGCAGCTCCCCCCGGGGACTAGCGATAAATACGCAGTATTTT. Translating gives CASSSPRGLAINTQYF. The V and J genes are TRBV9 and TRBJ2-3; 10 bases agree with TRBD2. The ends lost 4 bases at V and 7 bases at J; junction bases unmatched: 12. Germline V lookup: CDR1 SGDLS, CDR2 YYNGEE. The CDR3 covers 16 residues. The full variable domain, with the rest looked up from reference TRBV9 and TRBJ2-3, is DSGVTQTPKHLITATGQRVTLRCSPRSGDLSVYWYQQSLDQGLQFLIQYYNGEERAKGNILERFSAQQFPDLHSELNLSSLELGDSALYFCASSSPRGLAINTQYFGPGTRLTVL.

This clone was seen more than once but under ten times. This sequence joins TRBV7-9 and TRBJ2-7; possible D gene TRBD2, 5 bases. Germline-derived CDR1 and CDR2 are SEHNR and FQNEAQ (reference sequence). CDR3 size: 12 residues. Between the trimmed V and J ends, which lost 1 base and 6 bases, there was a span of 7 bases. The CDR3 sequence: CASSLGGSEQYF. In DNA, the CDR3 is TGTGCCAGCAGCTTAGGAGGGAGCGAGCAGTACTTC.

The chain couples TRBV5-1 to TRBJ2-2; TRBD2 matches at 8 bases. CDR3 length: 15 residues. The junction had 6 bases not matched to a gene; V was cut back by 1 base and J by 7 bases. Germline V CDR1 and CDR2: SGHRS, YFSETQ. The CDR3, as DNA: TGCGCCAGCAGCTTGTTGGCGGGGGGCGACGGGGAGCTGTTTTTT. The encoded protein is CASSLLAGGDGELFF.

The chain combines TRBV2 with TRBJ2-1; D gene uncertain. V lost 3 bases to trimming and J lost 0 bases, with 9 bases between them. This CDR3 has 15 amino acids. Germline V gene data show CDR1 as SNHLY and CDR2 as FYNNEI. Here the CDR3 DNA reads TGTGCCAGCAGTGACACAGTGAGCTCCTACAATGAGCAGTTCTTC. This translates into CASSDTVSSYNEQFF.